This T cell receptor beta chain stems from a study of cytomegalovirus exposure and HLA in healthy donors. Study-wide findings and caveats: Despite most TCR sequences being rare, some public TCRs occurred in many donors. Diagnosis of cytomegalovirus status made by the classifier reportedly showed high specificity and sensitivity.

To note about this clone: The target antigen is unknown.

The junction had 5 bases not matched to a gene; V was cut back by 6 bases and J by 0 bases. Germline V gives CDR1 MDHEN, CDR2 SYDVKM. The CDR3 totals 17 residues. TCRdb keeps only in-frame clones here, not all; method: immunoSEQ multiplex PCR. The sample shows around 120,000 clones, more than 70% of them seen only once. The chain combines TRBV28 with TRBJ2-6; 10 bases are shared with TRBD1. The source of this sequence is a man between 18 and 35 years old in good health and CMV-seronegative. Sequencing was done on a sample of PBMCs. DNA for the CDR3: TGTGCCAGCAGAGGGGACAGGGGAGGCTCTGGGGCCAACGTCCTGACTTTC. This sequence encodes CASRGDRGGSGANVLTF.